This T cell receptor (beta chain) was recovered during a study of a mutant IDH1 vaccine in newly diagnosed glioma. Turning to the study itself: Patients were pretreated with radiotherapy, temozolomide, or both, mostly both. Study-level findings and limits: Evidence of vaccine-induced immune responses was documented in around 93% of patients.

This clone has just one count. The target antigen is unknown. The CDR3 runs 13 residues. Trimming removed 6 bases from V and 3 bases from J, with 11 bases in between. The germline CDR1 and CDR2 sequences are KGHSH and LQKENI. The time point denotes: baseline, week 1 (first vaccination visit). Treatment here: pre-vaccination baseline after standard-of-care therapy. Repertoires were generated with immunoSEQ multiplex PCR, while TCRdb's copy carries only in-frame clones and drops some. In the table there are about 88,000 clones, roughly 82% of which are singletons. The clonotype comes from a man in his forties or fifties with glioma. Some clones in this sample may be carry-over from other donors' samples. This chain links TRBV18 with TRBJ1-2; D gene ambiguous. Here the sequenced sample was PBMCs, taken from a glioma patient treated with radiotherapy, temozolomide or both. The DNA for the CDR3 is TGTGCCAGCTCGCCCGAGCAGGACTATGGCTACACCTTC. Protein sequence: CASSPEQDYGYTF.